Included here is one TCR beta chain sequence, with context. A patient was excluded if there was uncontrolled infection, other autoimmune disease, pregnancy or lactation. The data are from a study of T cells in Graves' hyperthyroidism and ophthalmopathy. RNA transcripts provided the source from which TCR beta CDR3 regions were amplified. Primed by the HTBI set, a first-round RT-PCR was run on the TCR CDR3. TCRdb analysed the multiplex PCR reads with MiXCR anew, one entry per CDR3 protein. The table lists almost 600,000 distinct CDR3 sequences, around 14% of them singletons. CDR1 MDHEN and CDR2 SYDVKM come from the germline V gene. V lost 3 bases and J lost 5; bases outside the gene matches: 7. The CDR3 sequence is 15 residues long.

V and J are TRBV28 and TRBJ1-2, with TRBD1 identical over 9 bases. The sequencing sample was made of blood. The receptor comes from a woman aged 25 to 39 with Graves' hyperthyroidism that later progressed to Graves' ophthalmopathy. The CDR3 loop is CASSFRLTGGYGYTF. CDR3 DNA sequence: TGTGCCAGCAGTTTTCGTTTGACAGGGGGGTATGGCTACACCTTC.